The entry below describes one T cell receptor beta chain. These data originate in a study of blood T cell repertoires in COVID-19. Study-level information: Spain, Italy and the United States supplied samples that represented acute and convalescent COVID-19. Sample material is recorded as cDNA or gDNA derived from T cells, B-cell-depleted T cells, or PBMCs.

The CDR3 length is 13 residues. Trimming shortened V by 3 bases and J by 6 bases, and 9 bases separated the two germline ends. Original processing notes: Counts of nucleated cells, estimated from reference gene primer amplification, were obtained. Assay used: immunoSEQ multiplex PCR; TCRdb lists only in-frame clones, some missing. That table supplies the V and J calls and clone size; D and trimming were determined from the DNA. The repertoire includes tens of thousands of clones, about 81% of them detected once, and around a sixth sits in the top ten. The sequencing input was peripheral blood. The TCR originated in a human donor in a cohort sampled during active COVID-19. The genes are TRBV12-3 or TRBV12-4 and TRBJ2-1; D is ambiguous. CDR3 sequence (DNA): TGTGCCAGCAGTTTCATACAGAGCAATGAGCAGTTCTTC. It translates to CASSFIQSNEQFF.